A selection of T cell receptor beta chains follows, all from one sample in a study of blood T cells in healthy people across ages. One entry per CDR3 protein results from TCRdb running MiXCR on the 5' RACE reads. The sample carries 650,000 to 900,000 distinct CDR3 sequences, approximately 67% recorded once. Sequencing used blood. The receptors originated from a man aged 25-40 years in good health. Both conserved end residues are part of each CDR3. A D gene is named only where the DNA matches it firmly. Clone size appears in some rows only: once, few, many, or a class for an expanded clone.

abundance,d_gene,v_gene,j_gene,CDR3nt,CDR3aa
-,-,TRBV20-1,TRBJ2-1,TGCAGTGCTAGAGATCAGGGGTTGTCCAATGAGCAGTTCTTC,CSARDQGLSNEQFF
-,-,TRBV7-2,TRBJ1-1,TGTGCCAGCAGCTTAGTAGGCGGACAGATGAACACTGAAGCTTTCTTT,CASSLVGGQMNTEAFF
few,-,TRBV9,TRBJ1-2,TGTGCCAGCAGCGGCCGTCCGGGACGGGTCGGCTATGGCTACACCTTC,CASSGRPGRVGYGYTF
-,-,TRBV20-1,TRBJ2-3,TGCAGTGCGGATCTAGCGTCCTCCGCCACAGATACGCAGTATTTT,CSADLASSATDTQYF
-,-,TRBV29-1,TRBJ2-3,TGCAGCGTCCGGAGGTCGGACCGTCCCCCCACAGATACGCAGTATTTT,CSVRRSDRPPTDTQYF
few,-,TRBV29-1,TRBJ1-2,TGCAGCGTTGAAGCCATTTTGGAGTATGGCTACACCTTC,CSVEAILEYGYTF
-,-,TRBV5-4,TRBJ1-1,TGTGCCAGTGGGGGGACTCACGCTGAAGCTTTCTTT,CASGGTHAEAFF
-,-,TRBV7-3,TRBJ2-1,TGTGCCAGCAGCTCCACTAGTAAGGATGAGCAGTTCTTC,CASSSTSKDEQFF
once,-,TRBV12-3/TRBV12-4,TRBJ1-4,TGTGCCAGCAGTTTAGCGTCTCAGGGACCGGGTGAAAAACTGTTTTTT,CASSLASQGPGEKLFF
few,-,TRBV6-2/TRBV6-3,TRBJ2-1,TGTGCCACCTCCTTGGGATACAATGAGCAGTTCTTC,CATSLGYNEQFF
-,-,TRBV4-2,TRBJ1-3,TGTGCCAGCAGCCAAGAAGGGACGTCTGGAAACACCATATATTTT,CASSQEGTSGNTIYF
-,-,TRBV7-2,TRBJ2-7,TGTGCCAGCAGCGAGACTGCTAACCCGTCCGAGCAGTACTTC,CASSETANPSEQYF
few,-,TRBV9,TRBJ2-1,TGTGCCAGCAGCGTAAAGGGGTACGGTGAGCAGTTCTTC,CASSVKGYGEQFF
-,TRBD2,TRBV7-2,TRBJ2-5,TGTGCCAGCAGCTCCAGGGAGGTTTCGCGGGAGCAGTACTTC,CASSSREVSREQYF
-,-,TRBV29-1,TRBJ2-5,TGCAACGGAGCGCCAGGGGTGGTTTCAGAGACCCAGTACTTC,CNGAPGVVSETQYF
-,-,TRBV7-2,TRBJ1-4,TGTGCCAGCAGCCCGCGGGGGGACCAGGAGAATGAAAAACTGTTTTTT,CASSPRGDQENEKLFF
-,-,TRBV6-2/TRBV6-3,TRBJ2-7,TGTGCCAGCAGTTCCGATTGGTACGAGCAGTACTTC,CASSSDWYEQYF
-,TRBD1,TRBV5-1,TRBJ2-4,TGCGCCAGCAGCTCAGGGGGTCGCCTAAACATTCAGTACTTC,CASSSGGRLNIQYF
-,-,TRBV16,TRBJ1-2,TGTGCCAGCAGCCAATCCAGGGAGGGCAACTATGGCTACACCTTC,CASSQSREGNYGYTF
-,-,TRBV7-9,TRBJ1-1,TGTGCCAGCAGCCCGTGGACAGAGAACACTGAAGCTTTCTTT,CASSPWTENTEAFF
-,TRBD2,TRBV28,TRBJ2-2,TGTGCCAGCAGGGGGACTACATACACCGGGGAGCTGTTTTTT,CASRGTTYTGELFF
few,TRBD2,TRBV2,TRBJ2-1,TGTGCCAGCAGTGAGGGACTAGCGGGGGGCTATGAGCAGTTCTTC,CASSEGLAGGYEQFF
-,TRBD1,TRBV30,TRBJ1-5,TGTGCCTGGAGTGTACAAGGGGGCGGGCAGCCCCAGCATTTT,CAWSVQGGGQPQHF
-,-,TRBV2,TRBJ1-2,TGTGCCACCCAAAGGGTTTTGACAGTCTATGGCTACACCTTC,CATQRVLTVYGYTF
-,-,TRBV4-2,TRBJ1-1,TGTGCCAGCAGCCAAGCGATAGACACTGAAGCTTTCTTT,CASSQAIDTEAFF
few,-,TRBV27,TRBJ2-7,TGTGCCAGCAGTTCAACCGGCTACTACGAGCAGTACTTC,CASSSTGYYEQYF
-,-,TRBV2,TRBJ2-4,TGTGCCAGCAGTGGGGCGGACGGCAACATTCAGTACTTC,CASSGADGNIQYF
-,-,TRBV6-6,TRBJ2-7,TGTGCCAGCCGAATCACCTACGAGCAGTACTTC,CASRITYEQYF
few,TRBD1,TRBV19,TRBJ2-1,TGTGCCAGTAACGACAGGGGGTCCTACAATGAGCAGTTCTTC,CASNDRGSYNEQFF
-,TRBD2,TRBV27,TRBJ2-1,TGTGCCAGCAGGAATAGCGGGGGGGCGGCCAATGAGCAGTTCTTC,CASRNSGGAANEQFF
-,TRBD1,TRBV10-3,TRBJ2-5,TGTGCCATGGCGAGGACAGGGGACGAGACCCGGTACTTC,CAMARTGDETRYF
-,-,TRBV7-2,TRBJ2-3,TGTGCCACCCAGGAGACTAGCACAGATACGCAGTATTTT,CATQETSTDTQYF
-,TRBD1,TRBV5-1,TRBJ1-4,TGCGCCAGCAGCAGAAACAGGGGACAAGAGGAAGAACTGTTTTTT,CASSRNRGQEEELFF
-,TRBD2,TRBV20-1,TRBJ2-2,TGCAGTGCTAGGCCATTGACTAGCCTCAACACCGGGGAGCTGTTTTTT,CSARPLTSLNTGELFF
-,-,TRBV29-1,TRBJ2-1,TGCAGCGTTGAAACGGGGTACAATGAGCAGTTCTTC,CSVETGYNEQFF
-,-,TRBV5-1,TRBJ2-7,TGCGCCAGCAGCGTGGACGCAGCCTACGAGCAGTACTTC,CASSVDAAYEQYF
-,-,TRBV20-1,TRBJ2-5,TGCAGTGCTAGAGGATTACCGGTCGGGGTGGAGGAGACCCAGTACTTC,CSARGLPVGVEETQYF
-,-,TRBV28,TRBJ1-5,TGTGCCAGCAGTTTGTGGGCAGGTCGTCGCAATCAGCCCCAGCATTTT,CASSLWAGRRNQPQHF
few,-,TRBV12-3/TRBV12-4,TRBJ1-4,TGTGCCAGCAGTTTTTTAGGTGAAAAACTGTTTTTT,CASSFLGEKLFF
-,-,TRBV19,TRBJ2-1,TGTGCCAGTGGGAAGAGCAATGAGCGGTTCTTC,CASGKSNERFF
-,-,TRBV15,TRBJ2-3,TGTGCCACCAGCAGAGAAAAGGGGAGCACAGATACGCAGTATTTT,CATSREKGSTDTQYF
-,TRBD2,TRBV6-5,TRBJ2-1,TGTGCCAGCAGTTACTCGGGCGCGGGGGGTCAGTTCTTC,CASSYSGAGGQFF
-,TRBD1,TRBV10-3,TRBJ1-5,TGTGCCATCAGTGAGGGACAGGGCGTCGGCAATCAGCCCCAGCATTTT,CAISEGQGVGNQPQHF
-,-,TRBV7-2,TRBJ2-7,TGTGCCAGCAGCTTAGAAGTCAGGGGAACCTACGGGCAGTACTTC,CASSLEVRGTYGQYF
once,-,TRBV28,TRBJ2-5,TGTGCCAGCAGTTTGGCACGGATCTCGTACGAAGAGACCCAGTACTTC,CASSLARISYEETQYF
once,TRBD1,TRBV5-1,TRBJ2-7,TGCGCCCGCAGCTTCCGGACAGGGGCCTACGAGCAGTACTTC,CARSFRTGAYEQYF
-,TRBD2,TRBV7-8,TRBJ2-1,TGTGCCAGCAGCTCACGACTAGCGGGGGTTCCCGTTTACAATGAGCAGTTCTTC,CASSSRLAGVPVYNEQFF
-,-,TRBV9,TRBJ2-3,TGTGCCAGCAGCGTAGGGGGTCCTAGCACAGATACGCAGTATTTT,CASSVGGPSTDTQYF
-,-,TRBV29-1,TRBJ1-1,TGCAGCGTTGATGGCCCAGCTGGGGCCGAGGCTTTCTTT,CSVDGPAGAEAFF
-,TRBD1,TRBV5-1,TRBJ2-3,TGCGCCAGCAGCCCGGCGACAGGGTGGACAGATACGCAGTATTTT,CASSPATGWTDTQYF
-,-,TRBV7-2,TRBJ2-5,TGTGCCAGCAGTTGGGGTCCTTCTGAGCAGTACTTC,CASSWGPSEQYF
-,-,TRBV7-3,TRBJ2-5,TGTGCCAGCAGCACCATGGGGCCCCAAGAGACCCAGTACTTC,CASSTMGPQETQYF
-,-,TRBV5-5,TRBJ1-6,TGTGCCAGCAGCTTGACAGGGTTCGTCTCCTATAATTCACCCCTCCACTTT,CASSLTGFVSYNSPLHF
once,-,TRBV12-3/TRBV12-4,TRBJ2-7,TGTGCCAGCAGTTTTGAGGCCGGTCCACTCTACGAGCAGTACTTC,CASSFEAGPLYEQYF
-,TRBD1,TRBV4-3,TRBJ2-4,TGCGCCAGCAACCAAGAAAAGGGACAGGCAAACATTCAGTACTTC,CASNQEKGQANIQYF